A selection of T cell receptor beta chains follows, all from one sample in a study of response to subunit inactivated influenza vaccine. TCRdb reprocessed the RT-PCR reads via MiXCR and lists one record per CDR3 protein. The sample has 490,000 or so distinct CDR3 sequences, 7.6% seen once. The sample consisted of PBMCs from blood, taken less than 30 months after vaccination. Every receptor here comes from a man aged 50 to 75 who received an inactivated influenza vaccine. Each CDR3 is given with its conserved first and last residue. A D gene is named only where the DNA matches it firmly. Some rows mark clone size as missing; the rest say once, few, many or name a class of expanded clone.

J	size	D	V	CDR3	DNA
TRBJ2-7	few	TRBD1	TRBV10-3	CAISVFRDRALYEQYF	TGTGCCATCAGTGTGTTCCGAGACAGGGCACTCTACGAGCAGTACTTC
TRBJ2-1	NA	NA	TRBV11-2	CASSKKTPSGYNEQFF	TGTGCCAGCAGCAAAAAGACTCCTTCGGGGTACAATGAGCAGTTCTTC
TRBJ2-6	NA	NA	TRBV5-1	CASSVKNSGANVLTF	TGCGCCAGCAGCGTCAAGAATTCTGGGGCCAACGTCCTGACTTTC
TRBJ2-4	many	NA	TRBV4-2	CASSQEQTVAKNIQYF	TGTGCCAGCAGCCAAGAACAGACCGTAGCCAAAAACATTCAGTACTTC
TRBJ1-2	many	NA	TRBV7-9	CASSPETVAGYTF	TGTGCCAGCAGCCCAGAGACTGTTGCCGGCTACACCTTC
TRBJ1-1	NA	NA	TRBV29-1	CSATWGGGSEAFF	TGCAGCGCAACGTGGGGGGGCGGGTCTGAAGCTTTCTTT
TRBJ1-1	once	NA	TRBV6-2/TRBV6-3	CASQLGSMNTEAFF	TGTGCCAGCCAATTAGGGTCCATGAACACTGAAGCTTTCTTT
TRBJ2-1	NA	TRBD2	TRBV9	CASSVGSGGPVNEQFF	TGTGCCAGCAGCGTCGGAAGCGGGGGCCCCGTCAATGAGCAGTTCTTC
TRBJ2-4	NA	NA	TRBV7-2	CASSLATSSIQYF	TGTGCCAGCAGCTTAGCGACATCTTCCATTCAGTACTTC
TRBJ2-1	NA	TRBD2	TRBV24-1	CATSDNGLADNNEQFF	TGTGCCACCAGTGACAATGGACTAGCGGATAACAATGAGCAGTTCTTC
TRBJ1-2	few	NA	TRBV10-3	CAISESGSDGYTF	TGTGCCATCAGTGAGTCCGGGAGCGATGGCTACACCTTC
TRBJ2-5	NA	NA	TRBV9	CASSATPHGEQTQYF	TGTGCCAGCAGCGCAACCCCCCACGGGGAGCAGACCCAGTACTTC
TRBJ2-7	few	TRBD2	TRBV7-8	CASSEDGTSWYEQYF	TGTGCCAGCAGCGAAGATGGGACTAGCTGGTACGAGCAGTACTTC
TRBJ2-5	many	NA	TRBV7-9	CASSWPAGPETQYF	TGTGCCAGCAGCTGGCCAGCGGGTCCAGAGACCCAGTACTTC
TRBJ2-1	many	NA	TRBV11-2	CASSLGSSEEFF	TGTGCCAGCAGCTTGGGCTCTAGCGAGGAGTTCTTC
TRBJ2-4	many	NA	TRBV7-8	CASSLTAVAKNIQYF	TGTGCCAGCAGCTTAACGGCGGTAGCCAAAAACATTCAGTACTTC
TRBJ2-1	many	TRBD1	TRBV14	CASKITDRDNEQFF	TGTGCCAGCAAGATAACGGACAGGGACAATGAGCAGTTCTTC
TRBJ1-4	few	NA	TRBV20-1	CSAKRGTNEKLFF	TGCAGTGCTAAAAGGGGAACTAATGAAAAACTGTTTTTT
TRBJ1-1	few	NA	TRBV3-1	CASSQGMQGAEAFF	TGTGCCAGCAGCCAAGGTATGCAGGGTGCTGAAGCTTTCTTT
TRBJ2-2	NA	NA	TRBV10-2	CASRQQENTGELFF	TGCGCCAGCAGACAACAGGAAAACACCGGGGAGCTGTTTTTT
TRBJ2-5	NA	TRBD1	TRBV29-1	CSVVTGSETQYF	TGCAGCGTAGTGACAGGGAGTGAGACCCAGTACTTC
TRBJ2-2	NA	NA	TRBV5-1	CASSPPGHTGELFF	TGCGCCAGCAGCCCCCCGGGCCACACCGGGGAGCTGTTTTTT
TRBJ1-4	NA	NA	TRBV6-2/TRBV6-3	CASSSLAQLFF	TGTGCCAGCAGTTCCCTTGCGCAACTGTTTTTT
TRBJ1-5	few	NA	TRBV6-2/TRBV6-3	CASSRDRDYQPQHF	TGTGCCAGCAGCCGGGACCGGGACTATCAGCCCCAGCATTTT
TRBJ2-3	few	NA	TRBV18	CASSPGPRTTDTQYF	TGTGCCAGCTCTCCGGGACCCCGGACTACAGATACGCAGTATTTT
TRBJ1-2	few	NA	TRBV18	CASSPQGTNYGYTF	TGTGCCAGCTCACCACAAGGGACCAACTATGGCTACACCTTC
TRBJ2-5	NA	NA	TRBV2	CASSGDFQETQYF	TGTGCCAGCAGTGGTGACTTCCAAGAGACCCAGTACTTC
TRBJ2-7	many	TRBD1	TRBV27	CASSRTGDYEQYF	TGTGCCAGCAGTAGGACAGGGGACTACGAGCAGTACTTC
TRBJ1-1	many	NA	TRBV12-3/TRBV12-4	CASSRGGGPTEAFF	TGTGCCAGCAGTCGAGGAGGGGGGCCCACTGAAGCTTTCTTT
TRBJ2-3	NA	TRBD2	TRBV7-2	CASSPTGGRSDTQYF	TGTGCCAGCAGCCCAACGGGGGGGCGGTCAGATACGCAGTATTTT
TRBJ2-3	many	NA	TRBV9	CASSVAGSTDTQYF	TGTGCCAGCAGCGTAGCCGGGTCCACAGATACGCAGTATTTT
TRBJ2-7	NA	NA	TRBV5-5	CASRIQGTQAYEQYF	TGTGCCAGCAGAATACAGGGTACCCAGGCCTACGAGCAGTACTTC
TRBJ2-5	few	NA	TRBV9	CASSVEVGVGETQYF	TGTGCCAGCAGCGTAGAAGTGGGTGTAGGAGAGACCCAGTACTTC
TRBJ2-5	many	NA	TRBV6-2/TRBV6-3	CASSTVGWKTQYF	TGTGCCAGCAGTACCGTAGGATGGAAGACCCAGTACTTC
TRBJ2-1	NA	NA	TRBV29-1	CSVEWESSYNEQFF	TGCAGCGTTGAGTGGGAGAGCTCCTACAATGAGCAGTTCTTC
TRBJ1-1	many	NA	TRBV19	CASSIQGTEAFF	TGTGCCAGTAGTATCCAGGGCACTGAAGCTTTCTTT